This is a list of T cell receptor beta chains from one sample in a study of control samples from healthy donors and cancer patients. The protocol was immunoSEQ multiplex PCR, while the TCRdb copy is restricted to in-frame clones and leaves out a portion. The sample holds over 200,000 clones, roughly 82% seen once. Sequencing was carried out using PBMCs. These TCRs come from a woman aged 55-70 years with lung cancer. CDR3s leave out the opening cysteine and the closing phenylalanine or tryptophan.

V gene	J gene	CDR3 protein
TRBV28	TRBJ2-3	ASSLQPSTDTQY
TRBV2	TRBJ2-7	ASSGGQPLIYEQY
TRBV3-1/TRBV3-2	TRBJ2-5	ASSPWTAQETQY
TRBV3-1/TRBV3-2	TRBJ2-1	ASSQVLNEQF
TRBV25-1	TRBJ1-5	ASRGGDQPQH
TRBV10-1	TRBJ2-5	ASSAGTLAGTQY
TRBV5-1	TRBJ1-4	ASSFRGDSLNEKLF
TRBV7-9	TRBJ2-1	ASSPPGTGYNEQF
TRBV6-6	TRBJ1-1	ASSRGQGGMNTEAF
TRBV10-3	TRBJ2-1	ATAGGQGQRGNEQF
TRBV10-3	TRBJ2-2	AISDRGNTGELF
TRBV5-6	TRBJ2-7	ASSLVGQGAFQY
TRBV27	TRBJ2-7	ASSGDGRDYEQY
TRBV6-4	TRBJ1-5	ASISTTGGRYSNQPQH
TRBV3-1/TRBV3-2	TRBJ2-7	ASSHSAVPVVFSYEQY
TRBV18	TRBJ2-1	ASSPLEGYEQF
TRBV7-3	TRBJ2-3	ASSRDRNTDTQY
TRBV12-3/TRBV12-4	TRBJ2-1	ASSRLGPEQF
TRBV6-5	TRBJ1-2	ASSLWGGTDYGYT
TRBV6-1	TRBJ1-2	ASSELRDRGPADGYT
TRBV11-2	TRBJ2-2	ASSHLRTGELF
TRBV11-2	TRBJ1-1	ASSLGADRGWTEAF
TRBV12-3/TRBV12-4	TRBJ1-2	ASSSPDGYT
TRBV6-1	TRBJ2-1	ASSEQWALAEQF
TRBV11-2	TRBJ2-7	ASSLDRLRVEQY